This record looks at one T cell receptor beta chain sequence and its context. Antigen: not known. Relative to the germline gene, one junction end is altered; a read error may explain this. Repeated repertoire sampling spanned the course of chemoradiotherapy. This sample stems from a study of chemoradiotherapy in HPV16-positive cancers. Background on the study: Candidate HPV-specific clones and shared TCR motifs came from two HPV16-positive patients. Regarding the study as a whole: HPV-specific T cells were functionally defined from only two HPV16-positive patients. During treatment, candidate HPV-specific clones and E7-related motifs expanded in tumor.

This CDR3 is 17 amino acids long. Germline CDR1 is SGHTA and CDR2 is FQGTGA. TCRdb's table, derived via immunoSEQ multiplex PCR, lists solely in-frame clones and lacks some. Among around 68,000 clones listed, about 90% were seen once. This chain uses TRBV7-3 with TRBJ2-5; D tentatively fits TRBD1 or TRBD2 (6 bases each). This specimen was blood, taken from a patient who underwent chemoradiotherapy. This clonotype was obtained from a human donor with HPV-associated anogenital cancer. CDR3 coding DNA: TGTGCCAGCGGCTTAAACCCCGGGGGCTCCGGGTCAGAGACCCAGTACTTC. Translated, it gives CASGLNPGGSGSETQYF.